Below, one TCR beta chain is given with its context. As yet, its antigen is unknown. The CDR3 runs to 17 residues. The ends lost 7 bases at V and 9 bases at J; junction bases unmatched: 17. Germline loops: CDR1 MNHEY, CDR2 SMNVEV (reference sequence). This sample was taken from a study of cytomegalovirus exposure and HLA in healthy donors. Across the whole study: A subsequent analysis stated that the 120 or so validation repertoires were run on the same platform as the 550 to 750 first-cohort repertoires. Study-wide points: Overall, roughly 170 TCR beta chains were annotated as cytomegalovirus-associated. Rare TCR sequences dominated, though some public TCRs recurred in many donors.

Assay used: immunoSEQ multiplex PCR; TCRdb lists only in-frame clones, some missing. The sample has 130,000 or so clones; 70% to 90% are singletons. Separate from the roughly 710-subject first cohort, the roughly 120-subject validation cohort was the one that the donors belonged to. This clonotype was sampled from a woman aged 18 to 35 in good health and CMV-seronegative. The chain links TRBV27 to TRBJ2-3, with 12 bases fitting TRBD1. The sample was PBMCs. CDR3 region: CASKLKGGQGARETQYF. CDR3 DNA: TGTGCCAGCAAGCTAAAGGGGGGACAGGGGGCGAGGGAGACGCAGTATTTT.